These T cell receptor beta chains were read from a single sample in a study of cytomegalovirus exposure and HLA in healthy donors. Repertoires were generated with immunoSEQ multiplex PCR, while TCRdb's copy carries only in-frame clones and drops some. This sample's clone table lists approximately 120,000 clones. Specimen: PBMCs. The receptor source for this set is a man aged 25 to 40 in good health and CMV-seronegative. Each CDR3 is given with its conserved first and last residue. Fields, in order: J gene, V gene, CDR3 length, D gene, CDR3 protein, CDR3 DNA. A D gene is named only where the DNA matches it firmly.

TRBJ2-4 | TRBV2 | 13 | TRBD1 | CASSGDRGTIQYF | TGTGCCAGCAGTGGGGACAGGGGTACCATTCAGTACTTC
TRBJ2-2 | TRBV7-2 | 16 | TRBD1 | CASRRSRGQGEGELFF | TGTGCCAGCAGGCGTTCTCGGGGACAGGGGGAGGGGGAGCTGTTTTTT
TRBJ1-2 | TRBV4-3 | 14 | - | CASSQDTEGFGYTF | TGCGCCAGCAGCCAAGATACGGAGGGTTTCGGCTACACCTTC
TRBJ2-1 | TRBV5-6 | 14 | - | CASSLDYDRAGKFF | TGTGCCAGCAGCTTGGATTATGATCGGGCAGGGAAGTTCTTC
TRBJ2-2 | TRBV28 | 16 | - | CASSSLSGGNTGELFF | TGTGCCAGCAGTTCCTTAAGCGGAGGGAACACCGGGGAGCTGTTTTTT
TRBJ1-2 | TRBV5-6 | 17 | - | CASSLLNLIRYNYGYTF | TGTGCCAGCAGCTTGTTGAACCTTATACGGTATAACTATGGCTACACCTTC
TRBJ2-5 | TRBV18 | 13 | TRBD2 | CASVAGGLETQYF | TGTGCCAGCGTAGCGGGAGGTCTAGAGACCCAGTACTTC
TRBJ2-7 | TRBV5-6 | 16 | TRBD2 | CASSGREGSFGYEQYF | TGTGCCAGCAGCGGCCGGGAGGGGAGTTTCGGCTACGAGCAGTACTTC
TRBJ2-5 | TRBV7-7 | 14 | TRBD1 | CASSLDRGGETQYF | TGTGCCAGCAGCCTAGACAGGGGTGGAGAGACCCAGTACTTC
TRBJ2-7 | TRBV25-1 | 14 | TRBD2 | CASSESGRGHEQYF | TGTGCCAGCAGTGAATCGGGGAGGGGTCACGAGCAGTACTTC
TRBJ2-7 | TRBV30 | 14 | TRBD1 | CAWTTGISSYEQYF | TGTGCCTGGACGACAGGGATTAGCTCCTACGAGCAGTACTTC
TRBJ2-3 | TRBV7-3 | 16 | TRBD2 | CASSLGAGGPADTQYF | TGTGCCAGCAGCTTAGGGGCGGGAGGGCCGGCAGATACGCAGTATTTT
TRBJ1-1 | TRBV29-1 | 12 | - | CSVELRRAEAFF | TGCAGCGTTGAGCTTCGTCGGGCTGAAGCTTTCTTT
TRBJ1-6 | TRBV30 | 13 | TRBD1 | CASDRGLNSPLHF | TGTGCCTCCGACAGGGGGCTCAATTCACCCCTCCACTTT
TRBJ2-1 | TRBV6-4 | 15 | - | CASSDSAGSYNEQFF | TGTGCCAGCAGTGACTCTGCGGGTTCCTACAATGAGCAGTTCTTC
TRBJ2-1 | TRBV7-9 | 15 | - | CASSQSGSSYNEQFF | TGTGCCAGCAGTCAAAGCGGGTCCTCCTACAATGAGCAGTTCTTC
TRBJ1-5 | TRBV28 | 13 | - | CASRRGASQPQHF | TGTGCCAGCAGGCGGGGGGCGAGCCAGCCCCAGCATTTT
TRBJ1-1 | TRBV28 | 15 | TRBD1 | CASSLGDRGDTEAFF | TGTGCCAGCAGTCTGGGGGACAGGGGCGACACTGAAGCTTTCTTT
TRBJ1-1 | TRBV7-3 | 15 | - | CASSLTGGEFTKAFF | TGTGCCAGCAGCTTAACCGGTGGGGAGTTCACTAAAGCTTTCTTT
TRBJ1-2 | TRBV10-3 | 13 | TRBD1 | CAITPGTAYGYTF | TGTGCCATCACACCCGGGACAGCCTATGGCTACACCTTC
TRBJ2-5 | TRBV5-4 | 14 | TRBD1 | CASSSGTDQETQYF | TGTGCCAGCAGCTCTGGGACAGACCAAGAGACCCAGTACTTC
TRBJ1-2 | TRBV18 | 14 | - | CASSPPLTGFGYTF | TGTGCCAGCTCACCACCCCTTACAGGGTTTGGCTACACCTTC
TRBJ2-1 | TRBV28 | 19 | TRBD2 | CASNRWTSALPRGYNEQFF | TGTGCCAGCAACAGGTGGACTAGCGCGCTCCCTCGGGGCTACAATGAGCAGTTCTTC
TRBJ2-7 | TRBV6-6 | 14 | TRBD1 | CASTGTGRKGEQYF | TGTGCCAGCACCGGGACAGGGAGAAAGGGCGAGCAGTACTTC
TRBJ2-7 | TRBV14 | 13 | - | CASSQETRDEQYF | TGTGCCAGCAGCCAAGAAACACGGGACGAGCAGTACTTC
TRBJ2-1 | TRBV9 | 15 | TRBD2 | CASSVGDYLFNEQFF | TGTGCCAGCAGCGTAGGGGACTACCTCTTCAATGAGCAGTTCTTC